A single sample gave rise to the 15 T cell receptor beta chains below, sequenced in a study of cytomegalovirus exposure and HLA in healthy donors. The PCR used 60 Vbeta and 13 Jbeta primers. Repertoires were generated with immunoSEQ multiplex PCR, while TCRdb's copy carries only in-frame clones and drops some. The sample lists under 200,000 clones, 65% to 85% occurring once. Sequences were obtained from PBMCs. These receptors were collected from a woman aged 45-60 years in good health and CMV-seropositive.

On this clone itself: Germline is not matched at one junction end, which may reflect a read error. This CDR3 is also generated by other DNA sequences in the sample. This chain links TRBV7-6 with TRBJ2-7, with D maybe TRBD1 (5 bases). This CDR3 comprises 13 residues. Per germline, CDR1 SGHVS and CDR2 FNYEAQ. In DNA form, the CDR3 reads TGTGCCAGCAGCCAACTCCAGGGTCTCGAGCAGTATTTC. Translating it yields CASSQLQGLEQYF. The full variable domain, with the rest looked up from reference TRBV7-6 and TRBJ2-7, is GAGVSQSPRYKVTKRGQDVALRCDPISGHVSLYWYRQALGQGPEFLTYFNYEAQQDKSGLPNDRFSAERPEGSISTLTIQRTEQRDSAMYRCASSQLQGLEQYFGPGTRLTVT.

The chain joins TRBV2 to TRBJ1-6; TRBD1 agrees at 11 bases. CDR1 and CDR2 from the germline V gene are SNHLY and FYNNEI. V lost 3 bases, J lost 5 bases, and 6 bases stayed unmatched. This CDR3 is built from 17 residues. The CDR3 DNA is TGTGCCAGCAGTGATCTCCGGGGACAGGGGGATAATTCACCCCTCCACTTT. Its translation is CASSDLRGQGDNSPLHF.

This clone appeared once. The chain joins TRBV5-4 to TRBJ1-1; the D gene is possibly TRBD1 (6 bases). V was shortened by 2 bases and J by 5 bases, with 10 bases between the two germline ends. The CDR3 has 13 amino acids. Germline V gene lookup returns CDR1 SGHNT and CDR2 YYREEE (reference sequence). This CDR3 reads CASSFLGGTEAFF. The CDR3 DNA sequence: TGTGCCAGCAGCTTCTTAGGGGGTACTGAAGCTTTCTTT.

This rearrangement joins TRBV28 to TRBJ2-7; TRBD2 matches 7 bases. The CDR3 extends over 17 amino acids. V shed 8 bases and J 5 bases; nucleotides not matched to a gene: 21. Germline-derived CDR1 and CDR2 are MDHEN and SYDVKM. The CDR3 sequence: CASLETGGSGARDEQYF. The DNA for the CDR3 is TGTGCCAGCCTCGAAACCGGTGGGAGCGGGGCCAGGGACGAGCAGTACTTC.

V gene TRBV5-1 combines with J gene TRBJ2-7; D is undetermined. Per germline, CDR1 SGHRS and CDR2 YFSETQ. Trimming stripped 0 bases from V and 0 bases from J, with 7 bases between. The CDR3 length is 14 residues. The CDR3 DNA sequence: TGCGCCAGCAGCTTGGCCCAAAACTCCTACGAGCAGTACTTC. Encoded protein: CASSLAQNSYEQYF.

This chain connects TRBV7-9 to TRBJ1-4, with 10 bases lining up with TRBD1. The CDR3 contains 14 residues. The V gene's germline CDR1 is SEHNR and CDR2 FQNEAQ (reference sequence). V shed 3 bases and J 7 bases; nucleotides not matched to a gene: 2. The chain's CDR3 is CASSFGTGAEKLFF. The CDR3 DNA follows: TGTGCCAGCAGCTTCGGGACAGGGGCTGAAAAACTGTTTTTT.

J is TRBJ1-3 and V is TRBV7-9, with unresolved D. Per the germline V gene, CDR1 is SEHNR and CDR2 is FQNEAQ (reference sequence). Trimming left V 2 bases short and J 4 bases short, with 24 bases between. This CDR3 is built from 19 residues. This chain's CDR3 is CASSLKPLTGKMGGNTIYF. CDR3 coding DNA: TGTGCCAGCAGCTTAAAACCGCTTACCGGGAAAATGGGAGGAAACACCATATATTTT.

The chain uses TRBV5-1 and TRBJ2-7, with a weak D call TRBD2 (6 bases). The CDR3 runs to 13 residues. Germline V gives CDR1 SGHRS, CDR2 YFSETQ. The ends were cut back, 4 bases at V and 6 bases at J, with 14 bases in the middle. CDR3: CASSPEWGGEQYF. As DNA, the CDR3 is TGCGCCAGCAGCCCCGAGTGGGGAGGCGAGCAGTACTTC.

The chain has TRBV27 and TRBJ1-2; D is unresolved. CDR1 is MNHEY, CDR2 SMNVEV, per germline (reference sequence). This CDR3 region has 12 residues. The V end was cut by 3 bases, the J end by 2 bases, with 4 bases between. Here the CDR3 DNA reads TGTGCCAGCAGTTTCCAGAACTATGGCTACACCTTC. This translates into CASSFQNYGYTF.

The chain combines TRBV11-2 with TRBJ2-1; TRBD2 matches at 8 bases. Germline lookup yields CDR1 SGHAT and CDR2 FQNNGV. The junction had 7 bases not matched to a gene; V was cut back by 2 bases and J by 7 bases. This CDR3 has 15 amino acids. The CDR3 spells CASSLISSSGNEQFF. CDR3 nucleotides: TGTGCCAGCAGCTTAATTTCCTCTAGCGGGAATGAGCAGTTCTTC.

V gene TRBV11-2 combines with J gene TRBJ2-1, with 7 bases identical to TRBD1. J gave up 15 bases and V 1 base, and 9 bases lay outside the gene matches. The CDR3 runs 13 residues. CDR1 SGHAT and CDR2 FQNNGV come from the germline V gene. The CDR3 nucleotides read TGTGCCAGCAGCTTAGCCCGGGACAGCAGGCTGTTCTTC. Translated, it gives CASSLARDSRLFF.

The V call is TRBV6-6, the J call TRBJ1-4, with 8 bases matching TRBD1. The trim removed 4 bases at V and 8 bases at J, leaving 6 bases unmatched. The CDR3 is 14 residues long. CDR1 is MNHNY and CDR2 is SVGAGI in the germline V gene (reference sequence). The CDR3 DNA sequence: TGTGCCAGCAGTTCCAGGGGGCAGTGGGAAAAACTGTTTTTT. Its translation: CASSSRGQWEKLFF.

The rearrangement joins TRBV28 to TRBJ2-2, with 7 bases that match TRBD1. The J segment lost 6 bases and the V segment lost 10 bases, leaving 14 bases of the junction unmatched. The V gene's germline CDR1 is MDHEN and CDR2 SYDVKM. The CDR3 sequence is 15 residues long. CDR3 loop: CATISGTVDSGELFF. The CDR3, as DNA: TGTGCCACCATCTCCGGGACAGTTGATTCCGGGGAGCTGTTTTTT. Looking up the rest from reference TRBV28 and TRBJ2-2 gives the full variable domain: DVKVTQSSRYLVKRTGEKVFLECVQDMDHENMFWYRQDPGLGLRLIYFSYDVKMKEKGDIPEGYSVSREKKERFSLILESASTNQTSMYLCATISGTVDSGELFFGEGSRLTVL.

The chain recombines TRBV30 with TRBJ2-2; D is perhaps TRBD2 (6 bases). This CDR3 is built from 13 residues. Germline CDR1 is GTSNPN and CDR2 is SVGIG (reference sequence). The V end lost 2 bases, the J end lost 3 bases, and 7 bases lay between the germline ends. CDR3 DNA: TGTGCCTGGAGTAAGCGGGACACCGGGGAGCTGTTTTTT. Encoded protein: CAWSKRDTGELFF.

The V call is TRBV30, the J call TRBJ2-2; D remains ambiguous. Germline assignment: CDR1 GTSNPN and CDR2 SVGIG (reference sequence). The CDR3 runs 15 residues. The V end was cut by 1 base, the J end by 4 bases, with 13 bases between. CDR3 DNA sequence: TGTGCCTGGAGTGCTCTGAGGAAGCGCACCGGGGAGCTGTTTTTT. It translates to CAWSALRKRTGELFF.